This TCR beta chain appears in the sequencing data of a study of monozygotic twins with inflammatory bowel disease (dated by TCRdb to between 2019 and 2020). Regarding the study in general: The full study comprised 28 monozygotic twin pairs: nine German pairs (four IBD-concordant, five IBD-discordant) and 19 IBD-discordant Danish pairs. The search for disease-associated traits relied mainly on comparing, within discordant pairs, IBD patients with their genetically identical healthy co-twins. Each individual had, on average, about 151 000 unique TCRalpha sequences and 181 000 unique TCRbeta sequences available for analysis.

The CDR3 runs 16 amino acids, cysteine and phenylalanine included. No DNA is recorded. CDR1 and CDR2 were assigned from the germline V gene as SGHRS and YFSETQ. From each donor, an approximately 2.5 ml peripheral blood sample was drawn into PAXgene tubes and stored at -80 degrees C. Without any T cell sorting, total RNA was extracted from whole blood using the PAXgene blood miRNA kit on an automated QIAcube. Deep TCRalpha and TCRbeta repertoire profiling with unique molecular barcoding was performed on peripheral blood of monozygotic twin pairs concordant or discordant for inflammatory bowel disease. Smoking habits were recorded for all twin pairs, and individuals were classified as current, former or never smokers. Results the study describes overall, beyond this receptor: No single strong signal or clonotype linked to IBD turned up in the results, so the idea that one exists was not supported. Fewer clonotypes were shared with other individuals by IBD patients than by healthy twins, most markedly in patients showing signs of disease activity. Measured by the inverse Simpson index, TCRbeta repertoire diversity was lower in IBD patients than in their healthy co-twins. Background noise and inter-individual variability may have been introduced into the repertoires by the differing immunosuppressive treatments among patients. Repertoire similarity did not differ between concordant and discordant twins, which could be due to limited statistical power. Distinction between different T cell subtypes could not be achieved in the analysis.

The library relied on 5' RACE. For each TCR library, 3,500 to 4,000 ng of total RNA was used. For each sample, cDNA synthesis was carried out in eight separate reactions using SMARTScribe reverse transcriptase. During cDNA synthesis, unique molecular identifiers containing a 6-nucleotide sample barcode were introduced by template switching. TCRalpha and TCRbeta cDNA was amplified in two nested PCRs of roughly 16 and 10 cycles, and bead purification was carried out after each PCR. Before amplification, cDNA was treated with uracil DNA-glycosylase and purified using the QIAquick PCR purification kit. The second PCR was the step at which Illumina TruSeq-compatible adapters and sample-specific barcodes were added. TapeStation and Qubit were used to check library quality and concentration, and roughly 5.5 ng of each library was pooled. Pooled libraries were sequenced on an Illumina HiSeq2500 single-index Rapid Run with 2 x 100 bp reads and custom sequencing primers. Per the source publication's procedure: MiGEC version 1.2.6 was used for UMI-based consensus assembly, which corrected PCR and sequencing errors. MiXCR version 2.1.1 handled V(D)J alignment, clonotype assembly and CDR3 extraction. Normalisation of gene usage, clonotype sharing and MAIT/NKT TCR abundance was achieved by analysing the top 1000, 10 000 and 20 000 clonotypes per sample. After downsampling to 27 000 UMIs, diversity was calculated as the inverse Simpson index using the vegan R package. Paired Mann-Whitney U tests were applied to discordant twin pairs, and Benjamini-Hochberg correction was used for multiple testing. Following TCRdb reprocessing, every CDR3 protein sequence forms one entry, and DNA is not provided. It is TCRdb's table, rather than the study itself, that gives the V and J calls and clone size. The table for this sample records 150,000 to 200,000 distinct CDR3 sequences. The ten largest clones capture roughly 3% of the sample.

As for this clonotype: Its antigen remains unidentified.

The rearrangement joined TRBV5-1 to TRBJ2-1; TCRdb's D call of TRBD1 is untestable without DNA. This TCR derives from a human donor with ulcerative colitis or Crohn's disease, or a healthy co-twin of an affected twin (not recorded which). Sample: blood. The CDR3 amino acid sequence is: CASSPRAPGMYNEQFF.